Shown below are 9 T cell receptor beta chains from a single sample sequenced in a study of neurological immune-mediated disorders (dated by TCRdb to between 2018 and 2021). Library creation used 5' RACE. The run used an Illumina HiSeq 2500. In TCRdb, the public reads were trimmed at Q25 with fastp and aligned with MiXCR, with productive beta chains retained. Records with the same CDR3 protein are collapsed into one entry carrying the most frequent genes and DNA. Present in this sample are approximately 40,000 distinct CDR3 sequences, about 13% of which were seen just once. Of the sample, around 1.3% falls within the top ten clones. Sequencing was performed on PBMCs. The source of these receptors is a female donor in good health.

The rearrangement links TRBV5-1 to TRBJ2-1, with 7 positions matching TRBD1. The J call may not be correct, given that the DNA end is closer to TRBJ2-5. CDR1 SGHRS and CDR2 YFSETQ come from the germline V gene. There are 15 residues in the CDR3. CDR3: CASSLNPQGDETQYF. For the CDR3, the DNA is TGCGCCAGCAGCTTGAACCCCCAGGGGGACGAGACCCAGTACTTC.

This rearrangement joins TRBV18 to TRBJ1-5; D is unresolved. CDR1 KGHSH and CDR2 LQKENI come from the germline V gene. Between the trimmed V and J ends, which lost 2 bases and 3 bases, there was a span of 5 bases. The CDR3 runs 13 residues. CDR3 nucleotide sequence: TGTGCCAGCTCACCAGGGGTCAATCAGCCCCAGCATTTT. Its translation: CASSPGVNQPQHF. Full variable domain (missing parts from reference TRBV18 and TRBJ1-5): NAGVMQNPRHLVRRRGQEARLRCSPMKGHSHVYWYRQLPEEGLKFMVYLQKENIIDESGMPKERFSAEFPKEGPSILRIQQVVRGDSAAYFCASSPGVNQPQHFGDGTRLSIL.

This clonotype was recorded many times. The chain employs TRBV4-2 and TRBJ2-3; D is perhaps TRBD1 or TRBD2 (5 bases each). The V end lost 5 bases, the J end lost 0 bases, and 15 bases lay between the germline ends. CDR3 length equals 16 residues. Germline CDR1 is LGHNA and CDR2 is YNFKEQ. The CDR3 sequence is CASSARDARSTDTQYF. As DNA, the CDR3 is TGTGCCAGCAGCGCACGGGACGCCCGTAGCACAGATACGCAGTATTTT.

This clonotype was observed many times. The chain carries TRBV5-5 and TRBJ1-3; D may be TRBD1 (5 bases). The CDR3 runs to 14 residues. V gave up 1 base and J gave up 0 bases, with 5 bases separating them. Germline V gene sequence: CDR1 SGHKS, CDR2 YYEKEE (reference sequence). CDR3: CASSLQGSGNTIYF. The CDR3 DNA follows: TGTGCCAGCAGCTTGCAGGGCTCTGGAAACACCATATATTTT.

The CDR3 region has the DNA TGTGCCAGCTCTCCCCAAAAAGAGACCCAGTACTTC. It translates to CASSPQKETQYF. The chain links TRBV12-3 or TRBV12-4 to TRBJ2-5, with D uncertain. Trimming shortened V by 8 bases and J by 3 bases, and 10 bases separated the two germline ends. This CDR3 is 12 amino acids long.

This clonotype was observed at least ten times. This rearrangement joins TRBV12-3 or TRBV12-4 to TRBJ1-5; no firm D call. Trimming left V 3 bases short and J 5 bases short, with 11 bases between. The CDR3 length is 14 residues. In DNA form, the CDR3 reads TGTGCCAGCAGTTTGTTACAGATTCATCAGCCCCAGCATTTT. It encodes CASSLLQIHQPQHF.

Remarks on this clonotype: No conserved phenylalanine or tryptophan ends this CDR3, so it is likely a read error. This chain links TRBV12-3 or TRBV12-4 with TRBJ1-2; D uncertain. This CDR3 spans 14 amino acids. CDR3 sequence reads: CTSSFRQASYGYTL. The CDR3 coding sequence is TGTACCAGCAGTTTTCGGCAGGCAAGCTATGGCTACACCTTA.

There are many counts of this clonotype. The V gene is TRBV12-3 or TRBV12-4, the J gene TRBJ1-2, with TRBD1 matching 10 bases. The J segment lost 8 bases and the V segment lost 6 bases, leaving 6 bases of the junction unmatched. CDR3 length equals 13 residues. The CDR3 DNA reads TGTGCCAGCAGGGGACAGGGGATTGAGGGCTACACCTTC. This translates into CASRGQGIEGYTF.

This clonotype has ten or more counts. The J gene is TRBJ2-5, the V gene TRBV11-2; D not resolved. The germline CDR1 and CDR2 sequences are SGHAT and FQNNGV. CDR3 length: 12 amino acids. V was cut by 5 bases and J by 4 bases, with 8 bases left in between. This chain's CDR3 is CASSLRRETQYF. Here the CDR3 DNA reads TGTGCCAGCAGCCTTCGTCGAGAGACCCAGTACTTC. Looking up the rest from reference TRBV11-2 and TRBJ2-5 gives the full variable domain: EAGVAQSPRYKIIEKRQSVAFWCNPISGHATLYWYQQILGQGPKLLIQFQNNGVVDDSQLPKDRFSAERLKGVDSTLKIQPAKLEDSAVYLCASSLRRETQYFGPGTRLLVL.